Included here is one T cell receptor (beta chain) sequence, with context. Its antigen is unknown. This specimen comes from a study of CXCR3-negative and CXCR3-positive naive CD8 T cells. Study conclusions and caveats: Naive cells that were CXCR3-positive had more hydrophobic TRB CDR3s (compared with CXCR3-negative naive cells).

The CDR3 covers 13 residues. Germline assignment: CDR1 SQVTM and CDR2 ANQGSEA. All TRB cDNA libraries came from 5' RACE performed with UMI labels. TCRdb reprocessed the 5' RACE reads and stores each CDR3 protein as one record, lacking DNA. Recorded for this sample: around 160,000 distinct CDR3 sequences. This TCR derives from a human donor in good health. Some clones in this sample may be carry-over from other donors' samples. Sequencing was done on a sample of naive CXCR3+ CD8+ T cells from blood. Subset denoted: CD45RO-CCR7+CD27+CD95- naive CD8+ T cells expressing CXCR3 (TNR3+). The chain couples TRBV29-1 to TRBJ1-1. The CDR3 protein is CSVENRENTEAFF.